The 17 T cell receptor beta chains below were found in one sample sequenced in a study of CD8 T cells in ankylosing spondylitis (dated 2017 in TCRdb). Preparation of the library involved 5' RACE. Sequencing was performed on an Illumina HiSeq 2500. The raw public data were reprocessed by TCRdb itself: fastp quality trimming at Q25, MiXCR clonotype calling, in-frame beta chains only. Rows are unified per CDR3 protein, each entry keeping the most common DNA and genes. The sample contains 200,000 to 250,000 distinct CDR3 sequences, about 11% of them found a single time. 21% of the sample is in the top ten clones. Sequenced: blood, either unsorted or a sorted T cell fraction (not recorded which). The receptors derive from a male donor with ankylosing spondylitis or in good health (not recorded which).

This clonotype appeared a few times. The chain employs TRBV7-8 and TRBJ1-1; D may be TRBD1 (5 bases). The germline V gene encodes CDR1 SGHVS and CDR2 FQNEAQ. V lost 1 base to trimming and J lost 4 bases, with 13 bases between them. The CDR3 consists of 15 residues. CDR3 amino acids: CASSLGEVGGTEAFF. In nucleotides, the CDR3 is TGTGCCAGCAGCTTAGGAGAGGTGGGGGGCACTGAAGCTTTCTTT.

This clonotype appeared a few times. The rearrangement joins TRBV24-1 to TRBJ1-1; 12 bases are a match to TRBD1. Germline loops: CDR1 KGHDR, CDR2 SFDVKD. The CDR3 extends over 15 amino acids. V trimming: 6 bases; J trimming: 9 bases; junction bases outside the gene matches: 10. CDR3 DNA sequence: TGTGCCACCAGTCCGGGACAGGGGGCTCCGGGGAAAGCTTTCTTT. The encoded protein is CATSPGQGAPGKAFF.

This clonotype was observed at least ten times. CDR3 DNA sequence: TGTGCCAGCAGTTACTCGGTCGGAACTTACGAGCAGTACTTC. Its translation is CASSYSVGTYEQYF. The rearrangement links TRBV6-5 to TRBJ2-7; D unresolved. The germline CDR1 and CDR2 sequences are MNHEY and SVGAGI. V was cut by 0 bases and J by 4 bases, with 10 bases left in between. The CDR3 loop spans 14 amino acids.

This clonotype was counted at least ten times. The chain couples TRBV9 to TRBJ1-5, with a weak D call TRBD1 (5 bases). Germline V gives CDR1 SGDLS, CDR2 YYNGEE. The V gene lost 3 bases and the J gene lost 3 bases, with 16 bases spanning the gap. CDR3 length: 16 amino acids. For the CDR3, the DNA is TGTGCCAGCAGCGCCTTAGATCGACAGCCCAATCAGCCCCAGCATTTT. Protein: CASSALDRQPNQPQHF.

In this sample, this clonotype turned up many times. The rearrangement joins TRBV12-3 or TRBV12-4 to TRBJ2-2; tentatively, D is TRBD2 (5 bases). This CDR3 contains 13 residues. Trimming cost V 10 bases and J 1 base, with 10 bases left between them. The CDR3 region is CAMGRGNTGELFF. The DNA for the CDR3 is TGTGCCATGGGTCGGGGGAACACCGGGGAGCTGTTTTTT.

This clonotype was observed at least ten times. The V gene is TRBV6-1, the J gene TRBJ1-5; TRBD1 matches 10 bases. Trimming at V came to 5 bases and at J to 7 bases, leaving 8 bases not matched to a gene. Germline CDR1 MNHNS, CDR2 SASEGT. This CDR3 has 15 amino acids. This CDR3 is CASSRTGGGEQPQHF. The DNA of the CDR3 is TGTGCCAGCAGTCGGACAGGGGGAGGCGAGCAGCCCCAGCATTTT.

The rearrangement uses TRBV20-1 and TRBJ2-3; D ambiguous. In germline, CDR1 is DFQATT, CDR2 SNEGSKA (reference sequence). CDR3 length: 12 amino acids. V shed 7 bases and J shed 2 bases, with 10 bases lying between them. The CDR3 protein is CSEKGNTDTQYF. The CDR3 coding sequence is TGCAGTGAAAAGGGTAACACAGATACGCAGTATTTT.

This clonotype has ten or more counts. The V gene is TRBV24-1, the J gene TRBJ2-1; TRBD1 is a possible D gene (6 bases). This CDR3 is 11 amino acids long. The V and J ends lost 4 bases and 12 bases respectively, with 9 bases between them. Germline CDR1 and CDR2: KGHDR and SFDVKD. This CDR3 is CATSEGTLQFF. The CDR3, as DNA: TGTGCCACCAGTGAAGGGACATTGCAGTTCTTC.

This clonotype was found many times. The genes are TRBV7-9 and TRBJ2-3; 8 nucleotides align to TRBD2. V was clipped by 5 bases and J by 2 bases; unmatched bases: 6. The CDR3 has 15 residues. CDR1 is SEHNR and CDR2 is FQNEAQ in the germline V gene (reference sequence). The CDR3 here is CASSTSGGPTDTQYF. CDR3 sequence (DNA): TGTGCCAGCAGCACTAGCGGAGGGCCCACAGATACGCAGTATTTT.

The genes are TRBV7-2 and TRBJ1-5, with D perhaps matching TRBD1 (5 bases). The germline V gene has CDR1 SGHTA and CDR2 FQGNSA. The CDR3 totals 15 residues. V lost 3 bases and J lost 2, with 11 bases in between. CDR3: CASSFEGRGNQPQHF. For the CDR3, the DNA is TGTGCCAGCAGCTTCGAGGGGCGAGGCAATCAGCCCCAGCATTTT.

This clonotype was recorded a few times. The chain carries TRBV7-9 and TRBJ1-6; 7 nucleotides line up with TRBD1. Germline V gene lookup returns CDR1 SEHNR and CDR2 FQNEAQ (reference sequence). This CDR3 has 14 amino acids. The V gene end was trimmed by 3 bases and the J gene end by 9 bases; junction bases not matched to a gene: 5. The CDR3 loop is CASSFQGVGSPLHF. The CDR3 nucleotides read TGTGCCAGCAGCTTTCAGGGGGTTGGTTCACCCCTCCACTTT.

The chain joins TRBV12-3 or TRBV12-4 to TRBJ2-2; 12 bases are shared with TRBD2. There are 15 residues in the CDR3. Trimming cost V 8 bases and J 5 bases; bases outside gene matches: 6. The CDR3 region is CASLAGGPETGELFF. Here the CDR3 DNA reads TGTGCCAGCCTAGCGGGGGGGCCGGAAACCGGGGAGCTGTTTTTT.

This clonotype was seen at least ten times. The chain carries TRBV12-3 or TRBV12-4 and TRBJ2-5; D might be TRBD2 (5 bases). The CDR3 is 12 amino acids. V lost 7 bases to trimming and J lost 2 bases, with 8 bases between them. The CDR3 spells CASKSGQETQYF. CDR3 bases: TGTGCCAGCAAAAGCGGTCAAGAGACCCAGTACTTC.

The chain carries TRBV14 and TRBJ2-3; 8 bases match TRBD1. This CDR3 is 15 amino acids long. From germline, CDR1 is SGHDN and CDR2 FVKESK. After removal of 5 bases from V and 4 bases from J, the junction contained 8 bases not matched to a gene. The CDR3 is CASSWTGSVSDTQYF. The DNA for the CDR3 is TGTGCCAGCAGCTGGACAGGGTCGGTGTCAGATACGCAGTATTTT.

This clonotype showed up just a few times. This chain uses TRBV28 with TRBJ2-7; D remains unclear. The CDR3 sequence is 14 residues long. V was clipped by 5 bases and J by 3 bases, with 14 bases between them. Germline V CDR1 and CDR2: MDHEN, SYDVKM. CDR3 nucleotides: TGTGCCAGCAGTCCCGTTCTCGGGCGCTACGAGCAGTACTTC. It specifies CASSPVLGRYEQYF.

In its sample, this clonotype was seen many times. This chain uses TRBV20-1 with TRBJ1-2, with 9 bases that match TRBD1. The CDR3 has 13 residues. J was trimmed by 4 bases and V by 5 bases; bases with no gene match: 5. Germline-derived CDR1 and CDR2 are DFQATT and SNEGSKA (reference sequence). The DNA of the CDR3 is TGCAGTGCTTGGACAGGGGAAATCTATGGCTACACCTTC. Its translation: CSAWTGEIYGYTF.

This clonotype was seen at least ten times. The chain carries TRBV20-1 and TRBJ1-5; a possible D gene is TRBD1 (6 bases). V lost 3 bases and J 6 bases, leaving 21 bases between the germline ends. Per the germline V gene, CDR1 is DFQATT and CDR2 is SNEGSKA (reference sequence). This CDR3 has 16 amino acids. For the CDR3, the DNA is TGCAGTGCTAGGGAAATTACAGGGCCCGGGGCTCAGCCCCAGCATTTT. Translation gives CSAREITGPGAQPQHF.